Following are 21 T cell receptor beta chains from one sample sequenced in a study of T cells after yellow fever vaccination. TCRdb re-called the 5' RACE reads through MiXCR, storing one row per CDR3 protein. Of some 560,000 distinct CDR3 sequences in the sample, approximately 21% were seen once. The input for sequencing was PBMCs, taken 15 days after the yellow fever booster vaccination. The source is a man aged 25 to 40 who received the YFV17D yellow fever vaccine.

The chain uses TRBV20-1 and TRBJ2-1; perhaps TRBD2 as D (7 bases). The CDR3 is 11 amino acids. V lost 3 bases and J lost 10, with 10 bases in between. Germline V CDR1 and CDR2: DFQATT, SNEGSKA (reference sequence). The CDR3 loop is CSASPGGEQFF. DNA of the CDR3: TGCAGTGCTAGTCCGGGGGGCGAGCAGTTCTTC.

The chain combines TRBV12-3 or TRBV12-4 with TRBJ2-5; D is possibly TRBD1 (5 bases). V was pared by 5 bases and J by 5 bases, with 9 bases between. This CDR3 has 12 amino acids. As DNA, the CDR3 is TGTGCCAGCAGTGGACATTCGGAGACCCAGTACTTC. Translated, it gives CASSGHSETQYF.

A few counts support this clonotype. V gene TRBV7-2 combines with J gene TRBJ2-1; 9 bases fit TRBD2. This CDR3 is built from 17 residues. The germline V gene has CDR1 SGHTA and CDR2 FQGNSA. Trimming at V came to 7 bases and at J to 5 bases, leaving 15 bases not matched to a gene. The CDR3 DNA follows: TGTGCCAGCACCCGATTCCCGGGACTAGCACAGGACAATGAGCAGTTCTTC. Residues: CASTRFPGLAQDNEQFF. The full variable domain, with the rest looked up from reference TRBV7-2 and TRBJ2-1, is GAGVSQSPSNKVTEKGKDVELRCDPISGHTALYWYRQSLGQGLEFLIYFQGNSAPDKSGLPSDRFSAERTGGSVSTLTIQRTQQEDSAVYLCASTRFPGLAQDNEQFFGPGTRLTVL.

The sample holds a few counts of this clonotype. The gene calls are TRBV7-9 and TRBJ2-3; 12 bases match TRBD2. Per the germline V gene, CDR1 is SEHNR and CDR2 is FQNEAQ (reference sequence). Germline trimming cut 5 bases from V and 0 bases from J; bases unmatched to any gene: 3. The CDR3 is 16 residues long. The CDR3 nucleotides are TGTGCCAGCAGCATTGGACTAGCGGGAAGCACAGATACGCAGTATTTT. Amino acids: CASSIGLAGSTDTQYF.

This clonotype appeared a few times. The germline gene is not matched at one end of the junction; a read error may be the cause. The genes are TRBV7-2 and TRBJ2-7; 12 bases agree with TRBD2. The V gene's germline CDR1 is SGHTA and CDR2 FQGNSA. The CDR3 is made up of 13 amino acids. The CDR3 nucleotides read TGTGCCAGCAGCCCCTCCGGACTAGCGGGACTACACTTC. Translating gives CASSPSGLAGLHF.

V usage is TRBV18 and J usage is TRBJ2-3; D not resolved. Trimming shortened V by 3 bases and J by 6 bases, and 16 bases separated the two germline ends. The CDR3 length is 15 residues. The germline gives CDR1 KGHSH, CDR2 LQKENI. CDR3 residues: CASSPGSYSGDTQYF. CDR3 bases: TGTGCCAGCTCACCGGGTTCCTATTCGGGCGATACGCAGTATTTT.

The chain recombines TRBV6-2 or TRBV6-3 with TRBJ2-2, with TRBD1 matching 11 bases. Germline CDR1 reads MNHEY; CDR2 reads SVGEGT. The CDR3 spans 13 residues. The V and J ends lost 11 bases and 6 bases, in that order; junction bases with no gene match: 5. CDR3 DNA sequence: TGTGCCGGGAAGGGACAGGGGGCCGGGGAGCTGTTTTTT. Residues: CAGKGQGAGELFF.

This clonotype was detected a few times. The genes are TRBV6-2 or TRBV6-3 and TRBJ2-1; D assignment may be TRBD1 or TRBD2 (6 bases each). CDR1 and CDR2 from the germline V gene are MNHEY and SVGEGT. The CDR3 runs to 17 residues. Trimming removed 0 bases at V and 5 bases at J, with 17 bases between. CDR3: CASSYSFGGRNDNEQFF. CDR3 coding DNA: TGTGCCAGCAGTTACTCGTTTGGGGGGCGGAACGACAATGAGCAGTTCTTC.

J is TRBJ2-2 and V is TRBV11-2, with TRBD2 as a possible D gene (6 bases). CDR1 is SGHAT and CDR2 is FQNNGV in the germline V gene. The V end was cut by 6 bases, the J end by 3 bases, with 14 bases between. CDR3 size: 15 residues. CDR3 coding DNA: TGTGCCAGCAGTCGAGGCGGGGCCTACACCGGGGAGCTGTTTTTT. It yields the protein CASSRGGAYTGELFF.

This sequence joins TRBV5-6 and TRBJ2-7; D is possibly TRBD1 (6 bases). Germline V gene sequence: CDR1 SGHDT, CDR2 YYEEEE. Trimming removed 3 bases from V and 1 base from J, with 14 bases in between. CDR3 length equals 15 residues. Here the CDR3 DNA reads TGTGCCAGCAGCTGGGGGCCTAGGGGGTCCTACGAGCAGTACTTC. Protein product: CASSWGPRGSYEQYF.

The CDR3 loop is CASSQLGLSRYNEQFF. The CDR3 nucleotides are TGTGCCAGCAGCCAACTGGGACTCTCAAGATACAATGAGCAGTTCTTC. This chain uses TRBV4-2 with TRBJ2-1; D may be TRBD2 (6 bases). V lost 2 bases to trimming and J lost 4 bases, with 15 bases between them. CDR1 LGHNA and CDR2 YNFKEQ come from the germline V gene. The CDR3 has 16 amino acids.

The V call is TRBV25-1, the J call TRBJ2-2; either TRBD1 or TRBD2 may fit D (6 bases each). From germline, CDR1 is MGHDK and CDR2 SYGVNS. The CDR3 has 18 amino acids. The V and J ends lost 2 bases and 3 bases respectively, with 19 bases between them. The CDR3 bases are TGTGCCAGCAGTGAAAGACCCTACGGGGGCGGATACACCGGGGAGCTGTTTTTT. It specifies CASSERPYGGGYTGELFF.

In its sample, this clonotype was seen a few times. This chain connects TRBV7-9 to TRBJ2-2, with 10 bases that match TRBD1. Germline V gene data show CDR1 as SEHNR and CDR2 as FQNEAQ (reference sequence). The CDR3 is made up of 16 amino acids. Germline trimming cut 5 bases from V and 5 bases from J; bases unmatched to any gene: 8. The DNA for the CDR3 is TGTGCCAGCAGCCCTCGACAGGGGGCTAATACCGGGGAGCTGTTTTTT. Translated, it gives CASSPRQGANTGELFF.

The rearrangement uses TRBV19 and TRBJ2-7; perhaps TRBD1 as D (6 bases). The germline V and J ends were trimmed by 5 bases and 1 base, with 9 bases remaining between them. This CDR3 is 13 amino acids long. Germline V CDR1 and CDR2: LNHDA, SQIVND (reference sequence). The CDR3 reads CASSGGYSYEQYF. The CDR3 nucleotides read TGTGCCAGTAGTGGGGGCTATTCCTACGAGCAGTACTTC.

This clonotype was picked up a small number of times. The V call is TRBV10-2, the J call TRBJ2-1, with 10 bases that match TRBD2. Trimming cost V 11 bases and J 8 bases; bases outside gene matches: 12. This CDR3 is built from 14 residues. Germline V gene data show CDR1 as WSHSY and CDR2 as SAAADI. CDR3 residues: CAGSSGRAQDEQFF. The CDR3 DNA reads TGCGCCGGGTCCAGCGGGAGGGCCCAGGATGAGCAGTTCTTC.

CDR3 sequence: CASSQEGKGGETQYF. The CDR3 DNA is TGCGCCAGCAGCCAAGAAGGGAAGGGAGGTGAGACCCAGTACTTC. The chain recombines TRBV4-3 with TRBJ2-5; the D gene is possibly TRBD2 (6 bases). The CDR3 contains 15 residues. Trimming pared 0 bases from V and 5 bases from J, leaving 13 bases between. CDR1 is LGHNA, CDR2 YSLEER, per germline.

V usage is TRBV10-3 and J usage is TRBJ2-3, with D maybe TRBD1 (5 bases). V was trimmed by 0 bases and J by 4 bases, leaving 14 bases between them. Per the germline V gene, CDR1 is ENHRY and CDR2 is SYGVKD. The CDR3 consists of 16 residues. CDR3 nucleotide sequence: TGTGCCATCAGTGAGTCGGGGCAGGGTGGCCCAGATACGCAGTATTTT. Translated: CAISESGQGGPDTQYF.

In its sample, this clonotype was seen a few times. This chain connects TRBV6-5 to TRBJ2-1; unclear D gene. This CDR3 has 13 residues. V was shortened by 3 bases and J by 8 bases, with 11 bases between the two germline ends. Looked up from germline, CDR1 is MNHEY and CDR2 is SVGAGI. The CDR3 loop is CASSYSPSHEQFF. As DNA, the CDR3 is TGTGCCAGCAGTTATTCCCCGTCCCATGAGCAGTTCTTC.

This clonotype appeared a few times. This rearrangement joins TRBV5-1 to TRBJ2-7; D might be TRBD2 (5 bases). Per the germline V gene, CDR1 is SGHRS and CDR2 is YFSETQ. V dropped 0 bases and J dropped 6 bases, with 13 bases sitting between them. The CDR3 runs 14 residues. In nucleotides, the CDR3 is TGCGCCAGCAGCTTGGACGGGATATGGGGCGAGCAGTACTTC. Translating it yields CASSLDGIWGEQYF.

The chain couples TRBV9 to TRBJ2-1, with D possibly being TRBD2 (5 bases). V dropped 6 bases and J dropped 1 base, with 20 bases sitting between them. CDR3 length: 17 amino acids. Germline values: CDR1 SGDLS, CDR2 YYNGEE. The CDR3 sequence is CASTGAVGFVSYNEQFF. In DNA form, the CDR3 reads TGTGCCAGCACCGGAGCGGTCGGATTTGTTTCCTACAATGAGCAGTTCTTC.

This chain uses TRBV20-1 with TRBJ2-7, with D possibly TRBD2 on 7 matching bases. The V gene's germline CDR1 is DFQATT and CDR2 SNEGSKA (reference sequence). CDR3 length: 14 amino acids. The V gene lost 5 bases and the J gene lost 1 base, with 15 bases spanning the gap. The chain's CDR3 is CSAPGGGNSYEQYF. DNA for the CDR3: TGCAGTGCTCCGGGCGGGGGCAATTCCTACGAGCAGTACTTC.